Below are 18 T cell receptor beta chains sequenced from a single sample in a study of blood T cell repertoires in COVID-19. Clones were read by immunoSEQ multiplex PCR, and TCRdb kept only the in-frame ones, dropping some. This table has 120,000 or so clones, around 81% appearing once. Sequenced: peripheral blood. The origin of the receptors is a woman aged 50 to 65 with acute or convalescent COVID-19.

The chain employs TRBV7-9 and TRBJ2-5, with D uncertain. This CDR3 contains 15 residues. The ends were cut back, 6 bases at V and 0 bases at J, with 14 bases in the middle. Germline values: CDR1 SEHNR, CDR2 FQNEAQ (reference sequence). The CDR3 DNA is TGTGCCAGCAGTGATACTAAGTGGTACCAAGAGACCCAGTACTTC. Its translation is CASSDTKWYQETQYF.

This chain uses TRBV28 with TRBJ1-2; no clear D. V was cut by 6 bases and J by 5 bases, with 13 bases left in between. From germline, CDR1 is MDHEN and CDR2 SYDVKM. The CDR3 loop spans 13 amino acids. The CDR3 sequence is CASSELLAYGYTF. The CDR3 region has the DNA TGTGCCAGCAGCGAACTCTTAGCTTATGGCTACACCTTC.

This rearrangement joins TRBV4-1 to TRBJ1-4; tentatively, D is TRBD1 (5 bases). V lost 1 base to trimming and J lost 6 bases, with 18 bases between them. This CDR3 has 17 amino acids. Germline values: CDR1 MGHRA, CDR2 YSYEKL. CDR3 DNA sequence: TGCGCCAGCAGCCAAGGTGGGAGGGGACCACTGGATGAAAAACTGTTTTTT. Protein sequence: CASSQGGRGPLDEKLFF.

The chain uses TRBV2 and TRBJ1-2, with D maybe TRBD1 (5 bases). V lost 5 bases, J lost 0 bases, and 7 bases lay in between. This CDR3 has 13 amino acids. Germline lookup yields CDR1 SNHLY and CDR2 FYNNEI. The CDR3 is CASSRQSNYGYTF. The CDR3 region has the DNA TGTGCCAGCAGTCGACAGTCTAACTATGGCTACACCTTC.

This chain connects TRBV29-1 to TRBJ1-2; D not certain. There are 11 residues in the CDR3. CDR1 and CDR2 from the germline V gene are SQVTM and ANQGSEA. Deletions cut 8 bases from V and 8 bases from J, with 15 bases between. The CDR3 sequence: CSLSRSEGYTF. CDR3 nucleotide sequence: TGCAGCCTCTCCCGGAGTGAGGGCTACACCTTC.

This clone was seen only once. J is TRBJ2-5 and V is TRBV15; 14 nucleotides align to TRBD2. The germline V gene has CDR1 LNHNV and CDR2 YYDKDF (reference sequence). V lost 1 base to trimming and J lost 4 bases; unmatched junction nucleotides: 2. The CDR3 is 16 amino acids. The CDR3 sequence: CATSRGLAGGRETQYF. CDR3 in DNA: TGTGCCACCAGCAGAGGACTAGCGGGGGGGCGAGAGACCCAGTACTTC.

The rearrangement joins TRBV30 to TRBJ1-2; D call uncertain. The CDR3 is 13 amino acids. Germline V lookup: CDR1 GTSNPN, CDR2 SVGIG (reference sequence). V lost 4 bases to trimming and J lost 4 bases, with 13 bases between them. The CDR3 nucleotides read TGTGCCTGGACCCCAATGGAGCTCTATGGCTACACCTTC. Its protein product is CAWTPMELYGYTF.

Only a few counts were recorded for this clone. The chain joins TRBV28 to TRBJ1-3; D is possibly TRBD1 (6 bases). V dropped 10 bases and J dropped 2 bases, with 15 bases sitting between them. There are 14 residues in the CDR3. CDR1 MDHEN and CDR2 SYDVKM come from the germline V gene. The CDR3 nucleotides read TGTGCCACGATTACAGGGAAAACTGGAAACACCATATATTTT. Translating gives CATITGKTGNTIYF.

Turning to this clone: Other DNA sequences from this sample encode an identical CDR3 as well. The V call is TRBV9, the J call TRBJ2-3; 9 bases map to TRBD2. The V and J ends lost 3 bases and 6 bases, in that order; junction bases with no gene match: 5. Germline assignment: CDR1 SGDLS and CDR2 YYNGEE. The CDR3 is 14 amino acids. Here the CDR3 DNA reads TGTGCCAGCAGCGAGGCTAGCGGGACTGATACGCAGTATTTT. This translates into CASSEASGTDTQYF.

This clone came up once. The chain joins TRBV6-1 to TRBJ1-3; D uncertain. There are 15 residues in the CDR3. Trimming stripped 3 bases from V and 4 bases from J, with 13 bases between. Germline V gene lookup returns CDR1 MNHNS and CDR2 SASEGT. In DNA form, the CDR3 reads TGTGCCAGCAGTGATCGGAAGGGAGCCGGAAACACCATATATTTT. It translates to CASSDRKGAGNTIYF.

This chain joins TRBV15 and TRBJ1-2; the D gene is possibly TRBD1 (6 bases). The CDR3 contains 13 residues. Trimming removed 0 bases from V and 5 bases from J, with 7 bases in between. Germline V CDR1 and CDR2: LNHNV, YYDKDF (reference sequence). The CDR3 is CATSRDQGYGYTF. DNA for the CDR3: TGTGCCACCAGCAGAGATCAGGGGTATGGCTACACCTTC.

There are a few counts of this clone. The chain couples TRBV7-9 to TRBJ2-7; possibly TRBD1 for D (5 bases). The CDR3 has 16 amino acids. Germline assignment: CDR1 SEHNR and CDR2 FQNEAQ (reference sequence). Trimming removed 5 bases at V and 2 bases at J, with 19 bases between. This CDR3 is CASSTQGVGRTYEQYF. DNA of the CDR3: TGTGCCAGCAGCACCCAAGGGGTAGGACGTACCTACGAGCAGTACTTC. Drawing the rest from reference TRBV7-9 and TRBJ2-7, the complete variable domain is DTGVSQNPRHKITKRGQNVTFRCDPISEHNRLYWYRQTLGQGPEFLTYFQNEAQLEKSRLLSDRFSAERPKGSFSTLEIQRTEQGDSAMYLCASSTQGVGRTYEQYFGPGTRLTVT.

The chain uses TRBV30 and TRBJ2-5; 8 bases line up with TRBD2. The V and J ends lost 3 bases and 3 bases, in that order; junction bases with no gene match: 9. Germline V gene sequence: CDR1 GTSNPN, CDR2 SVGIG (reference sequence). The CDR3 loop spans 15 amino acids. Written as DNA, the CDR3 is TGTGCCTGGAGAAGAGGGACTAGGCGCGAAGAGACCCAGTACTTC. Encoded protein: CAWRRGTRREETQYF.

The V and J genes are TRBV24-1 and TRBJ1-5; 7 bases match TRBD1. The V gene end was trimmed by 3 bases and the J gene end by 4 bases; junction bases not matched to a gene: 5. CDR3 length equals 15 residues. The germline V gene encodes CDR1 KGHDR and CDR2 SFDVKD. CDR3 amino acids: CATSDGRGMNQPQHF. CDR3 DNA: TGTGCCACCAGTGATGGCAGGGGGATGAATCAGCCCCAGCATTTT.

This CDR3 is CASSIAVSYEQYF. The CDR3 nucleotides read TGTGCCAGTAGTATAGCGGTCTCCTACGAGCAGTACTTC. This chain joins TRBV19 and TRBJ2-7; D gene ambiguous. This CDR3 is 13 amino acids long. V gave up 1 base and J gave up 0 bases, with 4 bases separating them. CDR1 is LNHDA, CDR2 SQIVND, per germline (reference sequence).

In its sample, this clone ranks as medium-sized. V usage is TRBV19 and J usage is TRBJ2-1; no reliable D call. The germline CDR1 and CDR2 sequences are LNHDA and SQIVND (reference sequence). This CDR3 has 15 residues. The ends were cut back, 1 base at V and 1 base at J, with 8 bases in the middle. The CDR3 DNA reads TGTGCCAGTAGTATAGGCGCTAGGTCCTACAATGAGCAGTTCTTC. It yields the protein CASSIGARSYNEQFF.

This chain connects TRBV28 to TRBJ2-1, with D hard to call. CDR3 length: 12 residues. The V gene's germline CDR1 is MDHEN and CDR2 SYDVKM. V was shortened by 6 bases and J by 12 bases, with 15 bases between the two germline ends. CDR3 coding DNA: TGTGCCAGCAGCGAACCAAACATACGGCAGTTCTTC. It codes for CASSEPNIRQFF.

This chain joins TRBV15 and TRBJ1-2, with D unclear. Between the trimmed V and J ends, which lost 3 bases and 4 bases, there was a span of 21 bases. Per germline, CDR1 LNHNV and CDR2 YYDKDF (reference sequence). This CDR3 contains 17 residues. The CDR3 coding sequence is TGTGCCACCAGCAGGGGAGGGTCGAAACTGCTTTCCTATGGCTACACCTTC. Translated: CATSRGGSKLLSYGYTF.